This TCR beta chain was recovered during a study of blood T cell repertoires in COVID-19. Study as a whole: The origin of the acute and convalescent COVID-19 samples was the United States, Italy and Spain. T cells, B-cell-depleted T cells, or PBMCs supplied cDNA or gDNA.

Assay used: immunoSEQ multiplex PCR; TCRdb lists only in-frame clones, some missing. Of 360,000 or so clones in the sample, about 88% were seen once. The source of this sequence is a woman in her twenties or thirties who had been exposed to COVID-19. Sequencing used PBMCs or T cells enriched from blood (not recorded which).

The CDR3, as DNA: TGTGCCAGCAGTTTTAGGGGTAGCAATCAGCCCCAGCATTTT. Protein: CASSFRGSNQPQHF. The chain links TRBV28 to TRBJ1-5; D perhaps matches TRBD1 (5 bases). The CDR3 length is 14 residues. The V end lost 3 bases, the J end lost 0 bases, and 6 bases lay between the germline ends. The germline V gene encodes CDR1 MDHEN and CDR2 SYDVKM.